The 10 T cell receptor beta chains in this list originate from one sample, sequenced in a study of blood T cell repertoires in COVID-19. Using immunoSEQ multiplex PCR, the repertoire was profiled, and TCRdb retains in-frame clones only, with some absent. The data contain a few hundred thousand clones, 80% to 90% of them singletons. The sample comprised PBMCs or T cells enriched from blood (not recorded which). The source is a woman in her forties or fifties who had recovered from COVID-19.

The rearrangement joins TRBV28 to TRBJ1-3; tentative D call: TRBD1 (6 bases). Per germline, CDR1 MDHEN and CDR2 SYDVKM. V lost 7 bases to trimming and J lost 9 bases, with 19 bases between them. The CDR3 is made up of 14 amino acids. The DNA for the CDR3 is TGTGCCAGCAATAGTATGGGGGCGAGGGGCACCATATATTTT. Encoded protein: CASNSMGARGTIYF.

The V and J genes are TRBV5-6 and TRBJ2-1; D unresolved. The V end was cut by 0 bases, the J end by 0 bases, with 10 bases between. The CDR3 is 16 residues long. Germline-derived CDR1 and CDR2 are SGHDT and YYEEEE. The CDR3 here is CASSLVQLSSYNEQFF. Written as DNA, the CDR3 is TGTGCCAGCAGCTTGGTGCAATTGAGCTCCTACAATGAGCAGTTCTTC.

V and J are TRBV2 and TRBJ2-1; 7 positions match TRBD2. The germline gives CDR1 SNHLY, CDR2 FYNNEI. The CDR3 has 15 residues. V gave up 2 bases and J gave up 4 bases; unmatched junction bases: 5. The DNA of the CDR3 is TGTGCCAGCAGTGAATCGGCGGGAGTATACAATGAGCAGTTCTTC. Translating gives CASSESAGVYNEQFF.

The CDR3 loop is CASSQVGTGRNSYEQYF. The CDR3 DNA sequence: TGTGCCAGCAGCCAAGTAGGGACCGGGAGGAACTCCTACGAGCAGTACTTC. The V gene is TRBV3-1 (or the pseudogene TRBV3-2), the J gene TRBJ2-7; the match to TRBD2 covers 7 bases. The CDR3 totals 17 residues. V shed 1 base and J 0 bases; nucleotides not matched to a gene: 9. Per the germline V gene, CDR1 is LGHDT and CDR2 is YNNKEL (reference sequence).

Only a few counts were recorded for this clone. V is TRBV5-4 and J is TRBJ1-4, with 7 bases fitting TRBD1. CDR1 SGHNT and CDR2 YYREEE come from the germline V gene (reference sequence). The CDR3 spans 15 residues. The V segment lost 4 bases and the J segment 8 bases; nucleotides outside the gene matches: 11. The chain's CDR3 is CASSGVVGGREKLFF. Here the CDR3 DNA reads TGTGCCAGCAGCGGAGTGGTAGGGGGCCGGGAAAAACTGTTTTTT.

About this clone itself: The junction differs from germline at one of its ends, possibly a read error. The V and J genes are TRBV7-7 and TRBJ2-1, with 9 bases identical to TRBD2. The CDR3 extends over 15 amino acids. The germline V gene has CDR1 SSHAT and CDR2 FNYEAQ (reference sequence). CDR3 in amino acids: CASSLVAGEGSEQFF. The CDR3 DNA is TGTGCTAGCAGCTTAGTAGCGGGAGAGGGGAGTGAGCAGTTCTTC.

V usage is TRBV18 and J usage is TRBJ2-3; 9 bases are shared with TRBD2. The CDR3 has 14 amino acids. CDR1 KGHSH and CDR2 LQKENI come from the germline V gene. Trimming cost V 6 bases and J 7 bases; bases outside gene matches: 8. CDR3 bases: TGTGCCAGCTCGCCTATAGCGGGGGAACATACGCAGTATTTT. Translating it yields CASSPIAGEHTQYF.

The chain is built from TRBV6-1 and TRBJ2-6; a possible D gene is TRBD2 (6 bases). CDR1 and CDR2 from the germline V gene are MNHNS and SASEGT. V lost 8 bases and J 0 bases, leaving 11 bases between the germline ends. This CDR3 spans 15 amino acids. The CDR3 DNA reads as TGTGCCAGCCGACTAGGGTTCTCTGGGGCCAACGTCCTGACTTTC. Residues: CASRLGFSGANVLTF.

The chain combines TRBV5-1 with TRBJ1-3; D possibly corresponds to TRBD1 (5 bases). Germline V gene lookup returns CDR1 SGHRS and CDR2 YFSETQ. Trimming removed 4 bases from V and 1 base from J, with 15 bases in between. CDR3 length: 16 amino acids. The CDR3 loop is CASSLWAGESGNTIYF. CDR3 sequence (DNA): TGCGCCAGCAGCCTCTGGGCGGGGGAGTCTGGAAACACCATATATTTT.

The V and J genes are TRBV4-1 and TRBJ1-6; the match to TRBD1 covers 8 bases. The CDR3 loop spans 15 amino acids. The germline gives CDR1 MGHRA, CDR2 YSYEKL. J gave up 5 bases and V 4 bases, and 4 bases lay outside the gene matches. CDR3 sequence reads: CASSRSDRDNSPLHF. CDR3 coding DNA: TGCGCCAGCAGCCGTTCGGACAGGGATAATTCACCCCTCCACTTT.